The 28 T cell receptor beta chains presented below share a single source sample, sequenced in a study of T cells in Graves' hyperthyroidism and ophthalmopathy. What was amplified from RNA transcripts were TCR beta CDR3 regions. In the first-round RT-PCR of the TCR CDR3, the HTBI primer set was used. Via MiXCR, TCRdb re-called the multiplex PCR reads, giving one row per CDR3 protein. Among around 600,000 distinct CDR3 sequences, more than 15% were seen once, and the ten largest hold roughly 3.3%. Sequenced sample: blood. The receptors come from a woman between 40 and 50 years old with Graves' ophthalmopathy.

Concerning this clonotype: A much bigger clone sits one base away, suggesting this may be a read error. V usage is TRBV11-3 and J usage is TRBJ2-2; tentatively, D is TRBD2 (5 bases). This CDR3 region has 12 residues. Germline V gene sequence: CDR1 SGHNT, CDR2 YENEEA. The CDR3 sequence: CASSLNSGELSF. Written as DNA, the CDR3 is TGTGCCAGCAGTTTAAACTCCGGGGAGCTGTCTTTT.

The chain couples TRBV28 to TRBJ1-5; D is unresolved. Trimming cost V 3 bases and J 1 base, with 7 bases left between them. This CDR3 comprises 14 residues. Germline V gene sequence: CDR1 MDHEN, CDR2 SYDVKM. The DNA for the CDR3 is TGTGCCAGCAGTTTTCCCCAGAGCAATCAGCCCCAGCATTTT. It is translated as CASSFPQSNQPQHF.

The V gene is TRBV29-1, the J gene TRBJ1-2; D is undetermined. CDR1 SQVTM and CDR2 ANQGSEA come from the germline V gene. The CDR3 contains 11 residues. The V end lost 4 bases, the J end lost 4 bases, and 7 bases lay between the germline ends. The CDR3 DNA follows: TGCAGCGTTGCCAGCTCCTATGGCTACACCTTC. Protein sequence: CSVASSYGYTF. Together with reference TRBV29-1 and TRBJ1-2, the CDR3 gives the full variable domain: SAVISQKPSRDICQRGTSLTIQCQVDSQVTMMFWYRQQPGQSLTLIATANQGSEATYESGFVIDKFPISRPNLTFSTLTVSNMSPEDSSIYLCSVASSYGYTFGSGTRLTVV.

This clonotype occurred many times. The chain has TRBV7-2 and TRBJ2-1; a weak D match, TRBD2 (6 bases). CDR3 length: 15 residues. Germline CDR1 SGHTA, CDR2 FQGNSA. V was pared by 5 bases and J by 5 bases, with 16 bases between. CDR3 coding DNA: TGTGCCAGCAGCAGAGTCCCCCTAGCGAACAATGAGCAGTTCTTC. Its translation is CASSRVPLANNEQFF.

This clonotype was seen more than once but under ten times. The chain couples TRBV7-3 to TRBJ2-1; 9 nucleotides agree with TRBD1. This CDR3 has 15 residues. Germline V gives CDR1 SGHTA, CDR2 FQGTGA. V lost 4 bases and J lost 8; bases outside the gene matches: 9. The CDR3 coding sequence is TGTGCCAGCAGCTCGGGACAGGGCTCCTTGGATGAGCAGTTCTTC. Translation gives CASSSGQGSLDEQFF.

This clonotype was recorded many times. V and J are TRBV11-2 and TRBJ2-7; 9 bases line up with TRBD2. The CDR3 runs to 14 residues. Germline trimming cut 4 bases from V and 7 bases from J; bases unmatched to any gene: 8. CDR1 SGHAT and CDR2 FQNNGV come from the germline V gene. The CDR3 nucleotides are TGTGCCAGCAGCTCACTAGCGGGTCTAGGGGAGCAGTACTTC. This codes for CASSSLAGLGEQYF. Combining the CDR3 with reference TRBV11-2 and TRBJ2-7 gives the whole variable domain EAGVAQSPRYKIIEKRQSVAFWCNPISGHATLYWYQQILGQGPKLLIQFQNNGVVDDSQLPKDRFSAERLKGVDSTLKIQPAKLEDSAVYLCASSSLAGLGEQYFGPGTRLTVT.

In its sample, this clonotype was seen many times. This chain links TRBV12-3 or TRBV12-4 with TRBJ2-7; D is undetermined. V lost 4 bases to trimming and J lost 3 bases, with 10 bases between them. The CDR3 extends over 13 amino acids. The CDR3 DNA is TGTGCCAGCAGTTCCAAGTGGAACTACGAGCAGTACTTC. This codes for CASSSKWNYEQYF.

This clonotype was counted at least ten times. The chain carries TRBV5-5 and TRBJ2-7; D gene uncertain. The CDR3 length is 11 residues. Trimming left V 5 bases short and J 5 bases short, with 8 bases between. Germline V lookup: CDR1 SGHKS, CDR2 YYEKEE (reference sequence). DNA for the CDR3: TGTGCCAGCAGGCGTTGGGACGAGCAGTACTTC. This codes for CASRRWDEQYF.

The table lists this clonotype with many counts. The chain is built from TRBV20-1 and TRBJ2-1; TRBD2 matches 9 bases. Trimming took 4 bases from V and 2 from J; bases not matched to a gene: 9. The V gene's germline CDR1 is DFQATT and CDR2 SNEGSKA (reference sequence). This CDR3 region has 16 residues. The DNA of the CDR3 is TGCAGTGCTACGGTCCCAGCGGGAGGTACCTACAATGAGCAGTTCTTC. Translated: CSATVPAGGTYNEQFF.

At least ten counts were recorded for this clonotype. The chain's CDR3 is CASSVAGQGYGYTF. The CDR3 DNA reads TGTGCCAGCAGTGTAGCGGGACAGGGATATGGCTACACCTTC. The genes are TRBV2 and TRBJ1-2; 9 positions match TRBD1. This CDR3 comprises 14 residues. Germline V gives CDR1 SNHLY, CDR2 FYNNEI. The V gene end was trimmed by 4 bases and the J gene end by 5 bases; junction bases not matched to a gene: 5.

Many counts were recorded for this clonotype. The chain joins TRBV2 to TRBJ2-7, with D perhaps given as TRBD1 or TRBD2 (5 bases each). V was clipped by 3 bases and J by 9 bases, with 18 bases between them. Germline-derived CDR1 and CDR2 are SNHLY and FYNNEI. This CDR3 has 14 residues. This chain's CDR3 is CASSDFGTFSGQYF. The DNA for the CDR3 is TGTGCCAGCAGTGATTTTGGGACCTTTTCCGGGCAGTACTTC.

The chain has TRBV6-1 and TRBJ2-1; D gene unclear. The ends were cut back, 7 bases at V and 4 bases at J, with 8 bases in the middle. Looked up from germline, CDR1 is MNHNS and CDR2 is SASEGT. This CDR3 has 12 residues. The chain's CDR3 is CASTTWYNEQFF. CDR3 coding DNA: TGTGCCAGCACCACCTGGTACAATGAGCAGTTCTTC.

In this sample, this clonotype turned up a few times. Germline is not matched at one junction end, which may reflect a read error. The chain has TRBV12-3 or TRBV12-4 and TRBJ1-4; 7 bases are shared with TRBD1. This CDR3 comprises 14 residues. The CDR3 sequence: CASSLDRDVEKLFF. DNA of the CDR3: TGTGCCAGCAGCTTAGACAGGGATGTTGAAAAACTGTTTTTT.

This clonotype was found many times. The V call is TRBV27, the J call TRBJ2-3, with a possible D match to TRBD2 (6 bases). The CDR3 is 15 amino acids. The V and J ends lost 3 bases and 3 bases respectively, with 13 bases between them. From germline, CDR1 is MNHEY and CDR2 SMNVEV (reference sequence). The CDR3 here is CASSFVSGTTDTQYF. Here the CDR3 DNA reads TGTGCCAGCAGTTTCGTTAGCGGTACTACAGATACGCAGTATTTT.

This clonotype was detected only a few times. The chain is built from TRBV29-1 and TRBJ2-2, with D uncertain. The CDR3 consists of 12 residues. Trimming stripped 1 base from V and 3 bases from J, with 3 bases between. Germline-derived CDR1 and CDR2 are SQVTM and ANQGSEA. Written as DNA, the CDR3 is TGCAGCGTTGAAGTGGACACCGGGGAGCTGTTTTTT. Translation gives CSVEVDTGELFF.

This clonotype was counted at least ten times. The chain carries TRBV7-6 and TRBJ1-1; 7 nucleotides match TRBD1. The CDR3 is 19 residues long. CDR1 is SGHVS, CDR2 FNYEAQ, per germline. J gave up 5 bases and V 2 bases, and 20 bases lay outside the gene matches. CDR3 bases: TGTGCCAGCAGCTTATCTTTTTCCGGGACAGCTGCGGCCATGACTGAAGCTTTCTTT. Its protein is CASSLSFSGTAAAMTEAFF.

The rearrangement uses TRBV20-1 and TRBJ2-6; D perhaps matches TRBD1 (5 bases). The CDR3 is made up of 12 amino acids. CDR1 and CDR2 from the germline V gene are DFQATT and SNEGSKA (reference sequence). Between the trimmed V and J ends, which lost 6 bases and 2 bases, there was a span of 5 bases. CDR3 amino acids: CSARAGANVLTF. DNA for the CDR3: TGCAGTGCCAGGGCTGGGGCCAACGTCCTGACTTTC.

At least ten counts were recorded for this clonotype. The rearrangement links TRBV11-2 to TRBJ1-2; 9 positions agree with TRBD1. V was pared by 1 base and J by 4 bases, with 1 base of the junction left unmatched. CDR1 SGHAT and CDR2 FQNNGV come from the germline V gene. The CDR3 sequence is 14 residues long. Here the CDR3 reads CASSLAGQGYGYTF. The DNA for the CDR3 is TGTGCCAGCAGCTTAGCGGGACAGGGCTATGGCTACACCTTC.

This clonotype has only a few counts. V usage is TRBV28 and J usage is TRBJ1-4; TRBD1 aligns across 7 bases. The CDR3 sequence is 14 residues long. Germline V CDR1 and CDR2: MDHEN, SYDVKM. Trimming took 7 bases from V and 0 from J; bases not matched to a gene: 2. The CDR3 is CASNDRATNEKLFF. The CDR3 nucleotides read TGTGCCAGCAACGACAGGGCAACTAATGAAAAACTGTTTTTT.

This clonotype appeared a few times. The J gene is TRBJ2-7, the V gene TRBV16; D is unresolved. Germline V lookup: CDR1 KGHSY, CDR2 FQNENV. The CDR3 covers 12 residues. The ends were cut back, 4 bases at V and 5 bases at J, with 9 bases in the middle. The CDR3 region is CASSRIGDEQYF. Written as DNA, the CDR3 is TGTGCCAGCAGCCGAATCGGAGACGAGCAGTACTTC.

A note on this clonotype: A much larger clone differs from this one at a single base, so this may be a read error. The V call is TRBV3-1, the J call TRBJ1-1; the D is unclear. This CDR3 has 14 residues. Germline CDR1 is LGHDT and CDR2 is YNNKEL (reference sequence). This chain's CDR3 is CVSSQGMPITEAFF. The CDR3 nucleotides are TGTGTCAGCAGCCAAGGTATGCCGATCACTGAAGCTTTCTTT.

This clonotype appeared many times. The chain links TRBV5-8 to TRBJ2-3; D may be TRBD2 (6 bases). V was clipped by 3 bases and J by 6 bases, with 11 bases between them. There are 13 residues in the CDR3. Looked up from germline, CDR1 is SGHTS and CDR2 is YDEGEE. As DNA, the CDR3 is TGTGCCAGCAGCTACGGGAGTCGGGATACGCAGTATTTT. Translated, it gives CASSYGSRDTQYF.

Only a few counts were recorded for this clonotype. The genes are TRBV6-1 and TRBJ2-7, with D possibly being TRBD2 (5 bases). Deletions cut 4 bases from V and 4 bases from J, with 14 bases between. Germline V gene lookup returns CDR1 MNHNS and CDR2 SASEGT. This CDR3 is built from 14 residues. For the CDR3, the DNA is TGTGCCAGCAGTGCCCAAAGGGAGTCTTACGAGCAGTACTTC. It translates to CASSAQRESYEQYF.

This clonotype was seen ten or more times. This chain uses TRBV2 with TRBJ2-1; D is possibly TRBD2 (5 bases). Germline CDR1 and CDR2: SNHLY and FYNNEI. V was clipped by 8 bases and J by 7 bases, with 21 bases between them. This CDR3 has 15 residues. CDR3 nucleotides: TGTGCCAGCGAGGATACAGCGGCTACAGCTAATGAGCAGTTCTTC. Protein sequence: CASEDTAATANEQFF.

This sequence joins TRBV30 and TRBJ2-2; D may be TRBD1 (5 bases). With 3 bases removed from V and 5 bases from J, the gap between germline ends came to 10 bases. This CDR3 contains 13 residues. Germline-derived CDR1 and CDR2 are GTSNPN and SVGIG (reference sequence). The CDR3 DNA follows: TGTGCCTGGAGGAGACAGATAACCGGGGAGCTGTTTTTT. Protein sequence: CAWRRQITGELFF.

The V and J genes are TRBV27 and TRBJ1-2; TRBD1 agrees at 9 bases. Germline V CDR1 and CDR2: MNHEY, SMNVEV (reference sequence). V trimming: 6 bases; J trimming: 0 bases; junction bases outside the gene matches: 8. This CDR3 has 16 residues. The CDR3 sequence is CASSWGQGTSNYGYTF. The CDR3 nucleotides are TGTGCCAGCAGCTGGGGACAGGGTACTTCTAACTATGGCTACACCTTC.

The chain joins TRBV29-1 to TRBJ2-5; D is possibly TRBD1 or TRBD2 (5 bases each). The V end lost 3 bases, the J end lost 5 bases, and 10 bases lay between the germline ends. This CDR3 spans 12 amino acids. Per germline, CDR1 SQVTM and CDR2 ANQGSEA. CDR3 in DNA: TGCAGCGTTGAGAGGGGACCCGAGACCCAGTACTTC. This gives the protein CSVERGPETQYF.

This clonotype was seen at least ten times. This sequence joins TRBV2 and TRBJ2-5; tentative D call: TRBD1 (5 bases). Trimming removed 4 bases from V and 2 bases from J, with 14 bases in between. Germline values: CDR1 SNHLY, CDR2 FYNNEI. The CDR3 totals 15 residues. The CDR3: CASSGITGRQETQYF. The CDR3 region has the DNA TGTGCCAGCAGTGGAATAACAGGACGACAAGAGACCCAGTACTTC.